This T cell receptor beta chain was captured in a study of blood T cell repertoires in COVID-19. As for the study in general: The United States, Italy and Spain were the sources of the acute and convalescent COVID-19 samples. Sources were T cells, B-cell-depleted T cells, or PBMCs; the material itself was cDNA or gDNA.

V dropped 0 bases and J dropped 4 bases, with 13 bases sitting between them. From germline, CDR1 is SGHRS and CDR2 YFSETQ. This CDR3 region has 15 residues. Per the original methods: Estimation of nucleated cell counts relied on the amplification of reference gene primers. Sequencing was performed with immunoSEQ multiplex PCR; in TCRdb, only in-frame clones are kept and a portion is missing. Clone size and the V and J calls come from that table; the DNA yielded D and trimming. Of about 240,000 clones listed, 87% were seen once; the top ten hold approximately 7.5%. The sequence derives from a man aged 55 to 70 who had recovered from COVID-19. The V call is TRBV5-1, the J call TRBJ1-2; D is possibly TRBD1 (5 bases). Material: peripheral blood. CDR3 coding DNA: TGCGCCAGCAGCTTGGGCAGGGCCGGTGGCTATGGCTACACCTTC. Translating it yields CASSLGRAGGYGYTF.